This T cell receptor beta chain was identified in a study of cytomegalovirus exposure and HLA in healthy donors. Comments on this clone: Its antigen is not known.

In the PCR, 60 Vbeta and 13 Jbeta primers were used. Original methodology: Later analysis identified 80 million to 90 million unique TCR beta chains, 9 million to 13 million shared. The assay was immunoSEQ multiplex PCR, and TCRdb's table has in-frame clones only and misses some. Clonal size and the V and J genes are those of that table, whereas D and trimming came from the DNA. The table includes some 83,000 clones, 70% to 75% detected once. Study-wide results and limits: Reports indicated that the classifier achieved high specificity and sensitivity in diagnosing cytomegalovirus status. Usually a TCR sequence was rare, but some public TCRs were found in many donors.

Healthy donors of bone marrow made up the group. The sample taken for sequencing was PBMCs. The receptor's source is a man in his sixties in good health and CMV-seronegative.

The CDR3, as DNA: TGTGCCAGCAGTACGGCCCAGGGAACCCACCATCAGCCCCAGCATTTT. The encoded protein is CASSTAQGTHHQPQHF. The chain carries TRBV5-6 and TRBJ1-5; TRBD1 might be the D (5 bases). Trimming left V 5 bases short and J 5 bases short, with 20 bases between. CDR3 length: 16 residues. In germline, CDR1 is SGHDT, CDR2 YYEEEE.